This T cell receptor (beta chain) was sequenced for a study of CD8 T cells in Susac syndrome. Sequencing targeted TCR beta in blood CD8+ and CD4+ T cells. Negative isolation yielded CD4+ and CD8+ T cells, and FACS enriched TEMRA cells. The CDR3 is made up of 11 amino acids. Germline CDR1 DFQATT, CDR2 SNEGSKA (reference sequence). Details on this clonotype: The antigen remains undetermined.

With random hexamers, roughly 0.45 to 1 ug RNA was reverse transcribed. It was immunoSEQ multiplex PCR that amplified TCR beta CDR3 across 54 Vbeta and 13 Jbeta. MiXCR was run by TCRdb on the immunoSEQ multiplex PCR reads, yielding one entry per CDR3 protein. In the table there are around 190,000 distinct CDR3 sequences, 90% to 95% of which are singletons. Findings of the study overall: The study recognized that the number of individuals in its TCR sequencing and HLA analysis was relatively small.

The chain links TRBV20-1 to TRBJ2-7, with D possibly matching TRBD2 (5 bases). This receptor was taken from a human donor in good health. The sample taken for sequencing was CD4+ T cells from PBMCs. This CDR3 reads CSVDGVYEQYF. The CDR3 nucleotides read TGCAGCGTGGACGGGGTTTACGAGCAGTACTTC.